A selection of T cell receptor beta chains follows, all from one sample in a study of beta chain features in type 1 diabetes. Produced via immunoSEQ multiplex PCR; TCRdb's table is partial and in-frame only. The sample contains 300,000 to 350,000 clones, approximately 12% of which appear only once. Sequencing was performed on naive CD4+ T cells from blood. The receptors come from a woman younger than 30 with type 1 diabetes. The CDR3 runs from the conserved cysteine through the conserved F or W. D genes are given only for firm matches. Only some rows state a clone size, as once, few, many or a class for expanded clones.

>few|TRBV19|TRBD1|TRBJ1-1
CASSIGGTGSTEAFF
TGTGCCAGTAGTATAGGAGGGACAGGGAGTACTGAAGCTTTCTTT
>-|TRBV29-1|TRBD1|TRBJ1-2
CSVETGRDYGYTF
TGCAGCGTTGAGACAGGGCGTGACTATGGCTACACCTTC
>few|TRBV25-1|TRBD2|TRBJ2-1
CASSGWTSGKSSYNEQFF
TGTGCCAGCAGTGGCTGGACTAGCGGGAAAAGCTCCTACAATGAGCAGTTCTTC
>few|TRBV6-5|TRBD1|TRBJ2-1
CASTQGDRWDSEQFF
TGTGCCAGCACCCAGGGGGACAGGTGGGACAGTGAGCAGTTCTTC
>few|TRBV19|TRBD2|TRBJ2-2
CASSRSSGRGTGELFF
TGTGCCAGTAGTAGATCTAGCGGGAGGGGGACCGGGGAGCTGTTTTTT
>few|TRBV15|TRBD2|TRBJ2-7
CATSRGPSGAYEQYF
TGTGCCACCAGCAGAGGTCCCAGCGGGGCCTACGAGCAGTACTTC
>-|TRBV25-1|-|TRBJ1-1
CASSPWFRGRETEAFF
TGTGCCAGCAGTCCTTGGTTTCGGGGGCGGGAGACTGAAGCTTTCTTT
>few|TRBV11-2|-|TRBJ2-5
CASSLVSRPPETQYF
TGTGCCAGCAGCTTAGTATCGAGGCCCCCGGAGACCCAGTACTTC
>-|TRBV19|TRBD1|TRBJ1-1
CASKDRPDTEAFF
TGTGCCAGTAAGGACAGGCCTGACACTGAAGCTTTCTTT
>few|TRBV2|-|TRBJ2-3
CASTRGNTDTQYF
TGTGCCAGCACCCGGGGGAACACAGATACGCAGTATTTT
>-|TRBV7-6|TRBD2|TRBJ2-1
CASRCPGLAGREQFF
TGTGCCAGCAGGTGTCCGGGACTAGCGGGAAGAGAGCAGTTCTTC
>-|TRBV18|-|TRBJ2-3
CASSPYGDTQYF
TGTGCCAGCTCACCGTATGGCGATACGCAGTATTTT
>-|TRBV25-1|-|TRBJ2-2
CASSEQVTGELFF
TGTGCCAGCAGTGAGCAGGTGACCGGGGAGCTGTTTTTT
>-|TRBV30|TRBD2|TRBJ2-1
CAWRLAGGPAEFF
TGTGCCTGGAGACTAGCGGGAGGGCCGGCGGAATTCTTC
>-|TRBV7-9|TRBD1|TRBJ2-2
CASSSRQGTGELFF
TGTGCCAGCAGCAGTAGACAGGGAACCGGGGAGCTGTTTTTT